Listed below are T cell receptor beta chains from one sample, sequenced in a study of T cell changes during pregnancy in multiple sclerosis. Assay: immunoSEQ multiplex PCR; the TCRdb copy retains only in-frame clones and omits some. The repertoire consists of 30,000 or so clones, with over 75% occurring once and the leading ten covering roughly 7.5%. Sample: CD8+ T cells from peripheral blood mononuclear cells, taken after pregnancy. The receptors derive from a female donor with multiple sclerosis, enrolled in a pregnancy study. CDR3s include the opening cysteine and the closing phenylalanine or tryptophan. A D gene is named only where the DNA matches it firmly. The listing skips clone size in some rows; elsewhere it reads once, few, many or a size class.

abundance	v_gene	d_gene	j_gene	CDR3aa	CDR3nt
.	TRBV4-1	.	TRBJ2-1	CASSQAVGLGLHEQFF	TGCGCCAGCAGCCAAGCCGTGGGGCTAGGATTGCATGAGCAGTTCTTC
.	TRBV9	.	TRBJ2-2	CASSVAVTGELFF	TGTGCCAGCAGCGTAGCGGTTACCGGGGAGCTGTTTTTT
.	TRBV27	.	TRBJ2-3	CASSPTADTQYF	TGTGCCAGCAGTCCGACTGCCGATACGCAGTATTTT
.	TRBV29-1	TRBD1	TRBJ2-5	CSALWDRPQETQYF	TGCAGCGCCCTGTGGGACAGGCCTCAAGAGACCCAGTACTTC
.	TRBV18	.	TRBJ1-1	CASSPPLRAGTEAFF	TGTGCCAGCTCACCACCGCTCAGGGCTGGCACTGAAGCTTTCTTT
.	TRBV19	.	TRBJ2-1	CASSIGGGNYNEQFF	TGTGCCAGTAGTATAGGAGGGGGAAATTACAATGAGCAGTTCTTC
once	TRBV29-1	.	TRBJ1-2	CSVERAGGYTF	TGCAGCGTTGAAAGGGCAGGGGGCTACACCTTC
.	TRBV4-1	TRBD1	TRBJ2-7	CASSPPGQDYEQYF	TGCGCCAGCAGCCCTCCGGGACAGGATTACGAGCAGTACTTC
.	TRBV27	.	TRBJ1-2	CASSPISGHGYTF	TGTGCCAGCAGTCCAATTTCAGGGCATGGCTACACCTTC
.	TRBV5-4	TRBD2	TRBJ2-1	CASKKLAGGEQFF	TGTGCCAGCAAGAAACTAGCGGGAGGTGAGCAGTTCTTC
.	TRBV25-1	.	TRBJ2-5	CASSELGGRGSSETQYF	TGTGCCAGCAGTGAATTGGGGGGGCGCGGGAGTAGCGAGACCCAGTACTTC
.	TRBV18	TRBD1	TRBJ1-1	CASSPGQGVGLNTEAFF	TGTGCCAGCTCACCAGGACAGGGAGTTGGGTTGAACACTGAAGCTTTCTTT
.	TRBV6-5	TRBD2	TRBJ2-7	CASSYSTSGVYEQYF	TGTGCCAGCAGTTACTCGACTAGCGGAGTCTACGAGCAGTACTTC
.	TRBV14	.	TRBJ2-1	CASSPPGYNEQFF	TGTGCCAGCAGCCCCCCGGGCTACAATGAGCAGTTCTTC
.	TRBV27	TRBD2	TRBJ2-7	CASSPLVTSGSYEQYF	TGTGCCAGCAGCCCCCTAGTGACTAGCGGATCCTACGAGCAGTACTTC
.	TRBV30	.	TRBJ1-3	CAWNYLRYKGNTIYF	TGTGCCTGGAACTACCTGCGCTACAAGGGAAACACCATATATTTT
.	TRBV5-1	.	TRBJ1-1	CASSSGGGGRMNTEAFF	TGCGCCAGCAGCTCTGGGGGCGGGGGTCGGATGAACACTGAAGCTTTCTTT
medium-sized	TRBV9	.	TRBJ2-3	CASMTSDRGTDTQYF	TGTGCCAGCATGACCAGCGATCGAGGCACAGATACGCAGTATTTT
once	TRBV5-4	.	TRBJ1-2	CASSTLLTASYGYTF	TGTGCCAGCAGCACACTCCTGACAGCGAGCTATGGCTACACCTTC
.	TRBV27	.	TRBJ2-3	CASSLFAGSSTDTQYF	TGTGCCAGCAGTTTATTTGCGGGATCTAGCACAGATACGCAGTATTTT
.	TRBV27	TRBD1	TRBJ2-3	CASSPGQGTQYF	TGTGCCAGCAGTCCAGGACAGGGGACGCAGTATTTT
.	TRBV13	TRBD2	TRBJ2-1	CASSLRGVGEQFF	TGTGCCAGCAGCCTACGGGGGGTAGGTGAGCAGTTCTTC
.	TRBV13	.	TRBJ2-4	CASSLDRTDIQYF	TGTGCCAGCAGCTTAGACCGGACTGACATTCAGTACTTC
.	TRBV21-1	.	TRBJ2-7	CASRWTGGVSYEQYF	TGTGCCAGCAGATGGACAGGGGGCGTCTCGTACGAGCAGTACTTC
.	TRBV5-1	.	TRBJ2-7	CASSLSPGNYEQYF	TGCGCCAGCAGCTTGTCTCCAGGGAACTACGAGCAGTACTTC
once	TRBV2	.	TRBJ2-5	CASSGEGHLYQETQYF	TGTGCCAGCAGTGGGGAAGGACATTTGTACCAAGAGACCCAGTACTTC
.	TRBV7-2	.	TRBJ2-5	CASSLAPGETQYF	TGTGCCAGCAGCTTAGCACCCGGGGAGACCCAGTACTTC
once	TRBV13	.	TRBJ2-1	CASSFNRVSYNEQFF	TGTGCCAGCAGCTTCAACAGGGTCTCCTACAATGAGCAGTTCTTC
.	TRBV27	.	TRBJ2-5	CASSLSGETQYF	TGTGCCAGCAGTTTATCCGGGGAGACCCAGTACTTC
few	TRBV11-2	.	TRBJ2-3	CASSFSGSSTDTQYF	TGTGCCAGCAGCTTCAGCGGGTCGAGCACAGATACGCAGTATTTT
.	TRBV27	TRBD1	TRBJ2-5	CASSYRQGTRETQYF	TGTGCCAGCAGTTACCGACAGGGAACCAGGGAGACCCAGTACTTC
.	TRBV2	.	TRBJ1-4	CASMRTENNEKLFF	TGTGCCAGCATGAGGACAGAGAATAATGAAAAACTGTTTTTT
.	TRBV28	.	TRBJ1-1	CASTRTLTGNTEAFF	TGTGCCAGCACCAGAACTCTCACAGGGAATACTGAAGCTTTCTTT
few	TRBV4-2	TRBD2	TRBJ2-1	CASSRTSPSSYNEQFF	TGTGCCAGCAGCCGGACTAGCCCTTCCTCCTACAATGAGCAGTTCTTC
.	TRBV6-1	TRBD1	TRBJ2-7	CASSERAGTGVHEQYF	TGTGCCAGCAGTGAAAGAGCCGGGACAGGGGTTCACGAGCAGTACTTC
.	TRBV14	TRBD1	TRBJ2-5	CASSQKTGGWETQYF	TGTGCCAGCAGCCAAAAAACAGGGGGTTGGGAGACCCAGTACTTC
.	TRBV7-9	TRBD1	TRBJ2-1	CASSLSTGDANEQFF	TGTGCCAGCAGCTTATCCACAGGGGACGCCAATGAGCAGTTCTTC
.	TRBV6-5	.	TRBJ2-7	CASRTNRDFSYEQYF	TGTGCCAGCAGAACTAACCGGGACTTCTCCTACGAGCAGTACTTC
many	TRBV7-6	.	TRBJ1-1	CASSLVYKGSRDTEAFF	TGTGCCAGCAGCTTAGTCTATAAAGGGAGTAGGGACACTGAAGCTTTCTTT
.	TRBV7-6	TRBD2	TRBJ2-3	CASSTDSKGLAEFSTDTQYF	TGTGCCAGCAGCACGGATTCAAAAGGACTAGCGGAATTCAGCACAGATACGCAGTATTTT
.	TRBV30	.	TRBJ2-3	CAWSVFSPGDTQYF	TGTGCCTGGAGTGTATTCTCCCCCGGGGATACGCAGTATTTT
.	TRBV4-3	TRBD2	TRBJ2-1	CASSPSRAGGYNEQFF	TGCGCCAGCAGCCCCTCCCGGGCGGGGGGCTACAATGAGCAGTTCTTC
.	TRBV4-2	.	TRBJ1-1	CASSTRTSNTEAFF	TGTGCCAGCTCAACACGAACCTCGAACACTGAAGCTTTCTTT
.	TRBV5-1	.	TRBJ1-1	CASSFNLDFMAEAFF	TGCGCCAGCAGCTTCAACCTCGACTTTATGGCTGAAGCTTTCTTT
large	TRBV4-2	.	TRBJ2-1	CASSQETAGYNEQFF	TGTGCCAGCAGCCAAGAAACAGCGGGCTACAATGAGCAGTTCTTC
.	TRBV5-5	.	TRBJ1-2	CASSERPGTQARFGYTF	TGTGCCAGCAGCGAACGTCCCGGGACACAAGCCAGGTTCGGCTACACCTTC
.	TRBV7-9	TRBD1	TRBJ1-2	CASSIPGQGYGYTF	TGTGCCAGCAGCATCCCGGGACAGGGGTACGGCTACACCTTC
.	TRBV7-9	.	TRBJ2-7	CASSLIPGIGHEQYF	TGTGCCAGCAGCTTAATCCCGGGGATCGGCCACGAGCAGTACTTC
.	TRBV28	.	TRBJ2-5	CASSFSRQPETQYF	TGTGCCAGCAGTTTTAGCCGGCAACCAGAGACCCAGTACTTC
.	TRBV7-9	TRBD1	TRBJ2-7	CASSGTGNEQYF	TGTGCCAGCAGCGGGACAGGGAACGAGCAGTACTTC
.	TRBV7-8	.	TRBJ2-7	CASSASGFPYEQYF	TGTGCCAGCAGCGCTTCAGGGTTCCCATACGAGCAGTACTTC
.	TRBV4-3	TRBD1	TRBJ1-2	CASSHAEGQGPFGYTF	TGCGCCAGCAGCCACGCCGAGGGACAGGGCCCGTTTGGCTACACCTTC
.	TRBV6-5	TRBD2	TRBJ2-2	CASRPSGGNTGELFF	TGTGCCAGCAGACCTAGCGGGGGGAACACCGGGGAGCTGTTTTTT
.	TRBV29-1	.	TRBJ1-1	CSVGGREDTEAFF	TGCAGCGTCGGGGGGCGGGAGGACACTGAAGCTTTCTTT
.	TRBV6-5	.	TRBJ1-2	CASRRVKGANYGYTF	TGTGCCAGTCGCAGGGTCAAGGGCGCTAACTATGGCTACACCTTC
.	TRBV7-9	.	TRBJ2-3	CASSSVVSTDTQYF	TGTGCCAGCAGCTCGGTCGTTAGCACAGATACGCAGTATTTT
once	TRBV27	TRBD1	TRBJ1-5	CASSPLTGHQPQHF	TGTGCCAGCAGTCCCTTGACAGGGCACCAGCCCCAGCATTTT
.	TRBV6-4	.	TRBJ2-2	CASSDSETGELFF	TGTGCCAGCAGTGACTCGGAGACCGGGGAGCTGTTTTTT